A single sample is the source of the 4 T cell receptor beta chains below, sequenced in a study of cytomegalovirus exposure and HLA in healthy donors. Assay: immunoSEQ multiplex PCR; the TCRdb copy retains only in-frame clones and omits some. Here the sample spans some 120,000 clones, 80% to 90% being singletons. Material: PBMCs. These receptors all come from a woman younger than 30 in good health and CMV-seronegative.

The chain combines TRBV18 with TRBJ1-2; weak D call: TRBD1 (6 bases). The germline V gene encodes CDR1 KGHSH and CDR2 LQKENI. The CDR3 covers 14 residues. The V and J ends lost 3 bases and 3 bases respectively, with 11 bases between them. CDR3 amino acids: CASSPLGGYYGYTF. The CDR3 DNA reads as TGTGCCAGCTCACCGCTAGGGGGATACTATGGCTACACCTTC.

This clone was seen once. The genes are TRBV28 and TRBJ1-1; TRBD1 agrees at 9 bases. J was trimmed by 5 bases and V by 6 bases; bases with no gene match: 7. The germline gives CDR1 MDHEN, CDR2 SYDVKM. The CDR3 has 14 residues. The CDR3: CASSRTGEVTEAFF. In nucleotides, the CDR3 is TGTGCCAGCAGCAGGACAGGGGAGGTTACTGAAGCTTTCTTT. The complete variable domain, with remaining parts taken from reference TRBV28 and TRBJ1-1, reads DVKVTQSSRYLVKRTGEKVFLECVQDMDHENMFWYRQDPGLGLRLIYFSYDVKMKEKGDIPEGYSVSREKKERFSLILESASTNQTSMYLCASSRTGEVTEAFFGQGTRLTVV.

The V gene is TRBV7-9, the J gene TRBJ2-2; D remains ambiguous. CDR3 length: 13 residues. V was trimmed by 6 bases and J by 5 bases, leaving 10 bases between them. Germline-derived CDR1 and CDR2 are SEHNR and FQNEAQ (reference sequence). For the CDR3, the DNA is TGTGCCAGCAGTTCTACAGTGACCGGGGAGCTGTTTTTT. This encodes CASSSTVTGELFF.

CDR3 sequence reads: CASSLGQGYEQYV. In DNA form, the CDR3 reads TGTGCCAGCAGCCTGGGACAGGGCTACGAGCAGTACGTC. The V and J genes are TRBV6-1 and TRBJ2-7; 9 bases are shared with TRBD1. The CDR3 is made up of 13 amino acids. After removal of 6 bases from V and 3 bases from J, the junction contained 3 bases not matched to a gene. Germline lookup yields CDR1 MNHNS and CDR2 SASEGT.